These 10 T cell receptor beta chains share one sample of origin, sequenced in a study of T cell repertoires in cytomegalovirus infection. Their recognized antigens are unknown. TCRdb re-called the reads with MiXCR, one entry per CDR3 protein. This table holds approximately 120,000 distinct CDR3 sequences, around 30% found once. Here the sequenced sample was CD8+ T cells from cultured PBMCs, taken from culture after CMV antigen stimulation. The origin of the receptors is a human donor in good health (CMV status not recorded). Some clones in this sample may be carry-over from other donors' samples.

In its sample, this clonotype was seen many times. The chain employs TRBV7-9 and TRBJ1-2; D not certain. The germline gives CDR1 SEHNR, CDR2 FQNEAQ (reference sequence). Trimming took 0 bases from V and 8 from J, leaving 16 bases between them. The CDR3 is 15 amino acids. The CDR3 DNA is TGTGCCAGCAGCTTAGCTAGCCGGTCAAGTAGCGGCTACACCTTC. This translates into CASSLASRSSSGYTF.

This clonotype was recorded a few times. This sequence joins TRBV7-9 and TRBJ2-1; weak D call: TRBD2 (5 bases). The CDR3 runs to 14 residues. V shed 8 bases and J shed 3 bases, with 14 bases lying between them. CDR1 and CDR2 (germline): SEHNR, FQNEAQ (reference sequence). The CDR3 loop is CASYEGALYNEQFF. The CDR3 region has the DNA TGTGCCAGCTATGAGGGTGCACTCTACAATGAGCAGTTCTTC.

DNA of the CDR3: TGCGCCAGCAGCCAAGTCTGGACTAGCGGGGGCTACGAGCAGTACTTC. It translates to CASSQVWTSGGYEQYF. The V gene is TRBV4-1, the J gene TRBJ2-7; 13 bases agree with TRBD2. Germline loops: CDR1 MGHRA, CDR2 YSYEKL. The CDR3 covers 16 residues. With 1 base clipped from V and 3 bases from J, the junction kept 3 bases outside the gene matches.

This clonotype was recorded once. The rearrangement links TRBV3-1 to TRBJ2-5; D gene ambiguous. This CDR3 has 16 amino acids. Deletions cut 4 bases from V and 4 bases from J, with 19 bases between. Germline CDR1 and CDR2: LGHDT and YNNKEL (reference sequence). CDR3 nucleotides: TGTGCCAGCAGCCCTCGAAGTGACCAGTGGGGAGAGACCCAGTACTTC. Translating it yields CASSPRSDQWGETQYF.

The rearrangement links TRBV12-3 or TRBV12-4 to TRBJ2-1, with a tentative D call TRBD1 (6 bases). The length of the CDR3 is 16 residues. V was clipped by 5 bases and J by 7 bases, with 21 bases between them. DNA for the CDR3: TGTGCCAGCAGTGTGCAGGGGAACCTGGCCTGGAATGAGCAGTTCTTC. Translating gives CASSVQGNLAWNEQFF.

This clonotype was counted between two and nine times. The junction shows a germline mismatch at one end, possibly a read error. V usage is TRBV7-7 and J usage is TRBJ2-1; 7 positions agree with TRBD2. The length of the CDR3 is 15 residues. Germline V CDR1 and CDR2: SSHAT, FNYEAQ (reference sequence). The CDR3 DNA reads TGTGCTAGCAGCTTAGGACTAGGGGACTACAATGAGCAGTTCTTC. It is translated as CASSLGLGDYNEQFF.

This chain joins TRBV2 and TRBJ2-7; 9 bases are shared with TRBD2. The CDR3 has 16 residues. Germline CDR1 reads SNHLY; CDR2 reads FYNNEI. With 5 bases clipped from V and 3 bases from J, the junction kept 11 bases outside the gene matches. CDR3 coding DNA: TGTGCCAGCAGTCTTTCCAGGACTAGCGTCAACTACGAGCAGTACTTC. This translates into CASSLSRTSVNYEQYF.

The rearrangement joins TRBV5-6 to TRBJ2-3; 8 nucleotides agree with TRBD2. Germline CDR1 is SGHDT and CDR2 is YYEEEE. J gave up 4 bases and V 1 base, and 5 bases lay outside the gene matches. CDR3 length: 15 amino acids. The CDR3 nucleotides are TGTGCCAGCAGCTTGAGGGGACTAGTAGCAGATACGCAGTATTTT. Translation: CASSLRGLVADTQYF.

The rearrangement joins TRBV7-3 to TRBJ2-1; 7 nucleotides agree with TRBD2. Germline CDR1 is SGHTA and CDR2 is FQGTGA. The CDR3 is 16 amino acids. V lost 1 base, J lost 3 bases, and 6 bases stayed unmatched. Written as DNA, the CDR3 is TGTGCCAGCAGCTTAAGTGGGGGGGGGTACTACAATGAGCAGTTCTTC. Translation: CASSLSGGGYYNEQFF.

This clonotype has only a few counts. V and J are TRBV7-9 and TRBJ1-5, with D perhaps matching TRBD1 (6 bases). CDR3 length equals 15 residues. Germline V gene sequence: CDR1 SEHNR, CDR2 FQNEAQ (reference sequence). V gave up 4 bases and J gave up 6 bases, with 16 bases separating them. In DNA, the CDR3 is TGTGCCAGCAGCTCCGGACAGAGTCGTGGTCAGCCCCAGCATTTT. Translation gives CASSSGQSRGQPQHF.